This T cell receptor (beta chain) appears in the sequencing data of a study of blood T cell repertoires in COVID-19. This CDR3 is built from 18 residues. Germline V lookup: CDR1 SGHTA, CDR2 FQGTGA. J gave up 1 base and V 3 bases, and 8 bases lay outside the gene matches. Individuals drawn from 24 US areas were roughly 18 to 95 years old. Grouping used clinical history reported by participants in a survey and questionnaire. Original data processing: From reference gene primer amplification, estimates of nucleated cell counts were derived. The data were produced by immunoSEQ multiplex PCR, yet TCRdb's version contains in-frame clones alone and is incomplete. The DNA was the basis for D and trimming; V, J and clone size are from that table. The sample yields 200,000 to 250,000 clones, roughly 89% seen once.

Sequencing was performed on PBMCs or T cells enriched from blood (not recorded which). This receptor was taken from a man aged 18 to 35 with acute COVID-19. The chain has TRBV7-3 and TRBJ2-6, with 8 nucleotides matching TRBD1. In DNA form, the CDR3 reads TGTGCCAGCAGCTTTGGCGACAGGGGACTTTCTGGGGCCAACGTCCTGACTTTC. Residues: CASSFGDRGLSGANVLTF.